The 9 T cell receptor beta chains below all came from one sample that was sequenced in a study of T cells after yellow fever vaccination. MiXCR, applied by TCRdb to the 5' RACE reads, yields one record per CDR3 protein. The profile shows around 550,000 distinct CDR3 sequences, over 15% of them singletons. The material was PBMCs, obtained 15 days after the yellow fever booster vaccination. These receptor sequences come from a man aged 25 to 45 who received the YFV17D yellow fever vaccine.

This clonotype was detected only a few times. The chain combines TRBV5-1 with TRBJ2-7, with 7 bases lining up with TRBD1. The V and J ends lost 1 base and 2 bases, in that order; junction bases with no gene match: 3. The CDR3 has 14 amino acids. The germline V gene encodes CDR1 SGHRS and CDR2 YFSETQ. The CDR3 loop reads CASSLPGTAYEQYF. DNA of the CDR3: TGCGCCAGCAGCTTGCCAGGGACAGCCTACGAGCAGTACTTC.

This clonotype was seen a few times. This chain uses TRBV6-5 with TRBJ2-3, with TRBD2 identical over 11 bases. V lost 4 bases to trimming and J lost 2 bases; unmatched junction nucleotides: 11. The CDR3 is 18 amino acids. Germline lookup yields CDR1 MNHEY and CDR2 SVGAGI. The CDR3 spells CASSSGLAGSSYTDTQYF. Written as DNA, the CDR3 is TGTGCCAGCAGTTCCGGACTAGCGGGTTCATCCTACACAGATACGCAGTATTTT.

This clonotype was seen a handful of times. V gene TRBV24-1 combines with J gene TRBJ2-5; possible D gene TRBD1, 6 bases. V shed 4 bases and J shed 4 bases, with 12 bases lying between them. The CDR3 has 14 amino acids. The germline gives CDR1 KGHDR, CDR2 SFDVKD. The CDR3 DNA is TGTGCCACCAGTGACACCGGACAGCGAGAGACCCAGTACTTC. Its translation: CATSDTGQRETQYF.

The chain uses TRBV3-1 and TRBJ2-1; no definite D call. Trimming removed 2 bases from V and 6 bases from J, with 5 bases in between. CDR3 length equals 12 residues. Germline V CDR1 and CDR2: LGHDT, YNNKEL (reference sequence). The CDR3: CASSQLGNEQFF. CDR3 coding DNA: TGTGCCAGCAGCCAATTGGGCAATGAGCAGTTCTTC.

This clonotype was found a few times. The V gene is TRBV5-1, the J gene TRBJ2-7, with 7 nucleotides matching TRBD2. Germline CDR1 is SGHRS and CDR2 is YFSETQ. Losses at the gene ends were 2 bases for V and 7 bases for J; bases not matched to a gene: 6. This CDR3 spans 13 amino acids. The CDR3 nucleotides are TGCGCCAGCAGCTTTCGCGGGGGTCCGGAGCAGTACTTC. It yields the protein CASSFRGGPEQYF.

This clonotype was seen a few times. The CDR3 DNA reads as TGTGCCAGCAGCCAAGATCGGATGACTACTCTGTACTTC. The encoded protein is CASSQDRMTTLYF. The chain couples TRBV4-2 to TRBJ2-7; perhaps TRBD2 as D (5 bases). Germline CDR1 reads LGHNA; CDR2 reads YNFKEQ. This CDR3 comprises 13 residues. The V and J ends lost 0 bases and 12 bases respectively, with 15 bases between them.

This clonotype was counted between two and nine times. The chain has TRBV12-3 or TRBV12-4 and TRBJ2-1, with a possible D match to TRBD2 (6 bases). Trimming shortened V by 4 bases and J by 4 bases, and 23 bases separated the two germline ends. CDR3 size: 18 residues. Here the CDR3 reads CASSSAGLPGTSYNEQFF. CDR3 nucleotide sequence: TGTGCCAGCAGTTCGGCGGGACTTCCTGGGACCAGTTACAATGAGCAGTTCTTC.

There are a few counts of this clonotype. The chain carries TRBV7-2 and TRBJ2-7; 8 bases are a match to TRBD1. The CDR3 runs 14 residues. V shed 4 bases, J shed 6 bases, and the junction held 8 bases outside the gene matches. Looked up from germline, CDR1 is SGHTA and CDR2 is FQGNSA. This CDR3 is CASSSQGAVSEQYF. CDR3 coding DNA: TGTGCCAGCAGCTCCCAGGGGGCGGTTTCCGAGCAGTACTTC.

A few counts support this clonotype. The chain combines TRBV12-3 or TRBV12-4 with TRBJ1-5, with 7 bases fitting TRBD1. V shed 3 bases, J shed 4 bases, and the junction held 6 bases outside the gene matches. The CDR3 covers 15 residues. The CDR3 DNA is TGTGCCAGCAGTTTTGTGGGACAGCCTAATCAGCCCCAGCATTTT. Residues: CASSFVGQPNQPQHF.